What follows are 7 T cell receptor beta chains derived from one specimen sequenced in a study of radiation and T cells in renal cell carcinoma. Time point defined: blood 2 weeks post-SBRT. Treatment defined: 15 Gy SBRT to primary tumor, nephrectomy 4 weeks later. Profiling relied on immunoSEQ multiplex PCR, and the TCRdb table lists in-frame clones only, not all of them. The sample contains 70,000 to 90,000 clones, roughly 85% of which appear only once. Sample: blood, taken from a patient whose treatment included radiotherapy and nephrectomy. Source of these receptors: a woman between 50 and 59 years old with renal cell carcinoma.

The CDR3 DNA reads as TGCGCCAGCAGCTTGGAAGTAGGGGGACGGGAGGCCAAAAACATTCAGTACTTC. Amino acids: CASSLEVGGREAKNIQYF. This chain connects TRBV5-1 to TRBJ2-4; either TRBD1 or TRBD2 may fit D (6 bases each). V lost 0 bases to trimming and J lost 1 base, with 17 bases between them. CDR1 and CDR2 (germline): SGHRS, YFSETQ. This CDR3 has 18 residues.

A single count supports this clone. This chain connects TRBV7-2 to TRBJ2-1; D remains ambiguous. CDR3 size: 15 residues. The V gene's germline CDR1 is SGHTA and CDR2 FQGNSA. Trimming shortened V by 0 bases and J by 0 bases, and 6 bases separated the two germline ends. In nucleotides, the CDR3 is TGTGCCAGCAGCTTAGCAGTCAGCTCCTACAATGAGCAGTTCTTC. Amino acids: CASSLAVSSYNEQFF.

The chain employs TRBV7-2 and TRBJ2-7; 9 positions match TRBD1. Germline V gives CDR1 SGHTA, CDR2 FQGNSA. Unmatched junction bases numbered 9, after V lost 3 bases and J lost 6 bases. The CDR3 has 15 residues. CDR3 DNA sequence: TGTGCCAGCAGCTTTACCGGGACAGGGCGGGTCGAGCAGTACTTC. Its protein product is CASSFTGTGRVEQYF.

The J gene is TRBJ2-5, the V gene TRBV7-2; 7 bases match TRBD1. Germline-derived CDR1 and CDR2 are SGHTA and FQGNSA. Germline trimming cut 2 bases from V and 5 bases from J; bases unmatched to any gene: 5. The CDR3 is 14 residues long. CDR3 sequence reads: CASSLQGVVETQYF. In DNA form, the CDR3 reads TGTGCCAGCAGCTTACAGGGGGTAGTGGAGACCCAGTACTTC.

The gene calls are TRBV28 and TRBJ1-2; a possible D gene is TRBD1 (5 bases). Germline V lookup: CDR1 MDHEN, CDR2 SYDVKM. V was clipped by 1 base and J by 4 bases, with 7 bases between them. The CDR3 is 13 amino acids. DNA of the CDR3: TGTGCCAGCAGTTTATCCGACAGCTATGGCTACACCTTC. The encoded protein is CASSLSDSYGYTF.

The chain joins TRBV28 to TRBJ2-2; the match to TRBD2 covers 8 bases. CDR1 and CDR2 from the germline V gene are MDHEN and SYDVKM. This CDR3 is 15 amino acids long. The junction had 7 bases not matched to a gene; V was cut back by 3 bases and J by 7 bases. The CDR3 protein is CASSFVSGNFGELFF. The CDR3 DNA sequence: TGTGCCAGCAGTTTCGTTAGCGGGAACTTCGGGGAGCTGTTTTTT. Filled out from reference TRBV28 and TRBJ2-2, the complete variable domain reads DVKVTQSSRYLVKRTGEKVFLECVQDMDHENMFWYRQDPGLGLRLIYFSYDVKMKEKGDIPEGYSVSREKKERFSLILESASTNQTSMYLCASSFVSGNFGELFFGEGSRLTVL.

This chain joins TRBV7-9 and TRBJ1-4; perhaps TRBD1 as D (6 bases). This CDR3 contains 14 residues. CDR1 SEHNR and CDR2 FQNEAQ come from the germline V gene (reference sequence). V lost 4 bases and J lost 5, with 11 bases in between. This CDR3 reads CASSYGTNNEKLFF. Here the CDR3 DNA reads TGTGCCAGCAGCTACGGGACAAACAATGAAAAACTGTTTTTT.